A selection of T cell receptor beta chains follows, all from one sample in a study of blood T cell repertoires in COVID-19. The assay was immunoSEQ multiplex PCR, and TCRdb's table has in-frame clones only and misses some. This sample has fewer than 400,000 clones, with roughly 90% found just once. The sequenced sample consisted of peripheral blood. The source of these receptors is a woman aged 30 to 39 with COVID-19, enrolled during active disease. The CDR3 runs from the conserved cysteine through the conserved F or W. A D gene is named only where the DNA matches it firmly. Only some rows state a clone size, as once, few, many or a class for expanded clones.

cdr3_nt: TGTGCCAGCAGCTTGAGCGGGAGCTCCTACAATGAGCAGTTCTTC
cdr3_aa: CASSLSGSSYNEQFF
d_call: TRBD2
v_call: TRBV27
clone_size: .
j_call: TRBJ2-1

cdr3_nt: TGTGCCAGTAGGAAGGGGGTCATAAGCAATCAGCCCCAGCATTTT
cdr3_aa: CASRKGVISNQPQHF
d_call: .
v_call: TRBV19
clone_size: .
j_call: TRBJ1-5

cdr3_nt: TGTGCCAGCAGCTTAGGGGGACTAGCGGGCCTCCGTGGGGCGGAGCAGTTCTTC
cdr3_aa: CASSLGGLAGLRGAEQFF
d_call: TRBD2
v_call: TRBV7-2
clone_size: .
j_call: TRBJ2-1

cdr3_nt: TGTGCCATCAGTGTCAATAGCGGGATCAGCTCCTACAATGAGCAGTTCTTC
cdr3_aa: CAISVNSGISSYNEQFF
d_call: TRBD2
v_call: TRBV10-3
clone_size: .
j_call: TRBJ2-1

cdr3_nt: TGTGCCAGCAGCTTGGTCGCTAGCGTACCCAATGAGCAGTTCTTC
cdr3_aa: CASSLVASVPNEQFF
d_call: .
v_call: TRBV5-4
clone_size: .
j_call: TRBJ2-1

cdr3_nt: TGTGCCAGCTACACAACCTCCTACGAGCAGTACTTC
cdr3_aa: CASYTTSYEQYF
d_call: .
v_call: TRBV28
clone_size: .
j_call: TRBJ2-7

cdr3_nt: TGTGCCAGTAGTATGGGCCTAGCGGAAGAGACCCAGTACTTC
cdr3_aa: CASSMGLAEETQYF
d_call: TRBD2
v_call: TRBV19
clone_size: once
j_call: TRBJ2-5

cdr3_nt: TGTGCCAGCAGCTTAGACAGGGGGCTGGACACTGAAGCTTTCTTT
cdr3_aa: CASSLDRGLDTEAFF
d_call: TRBD1
v_call: TRBV11-1
clone_size: .
j_call: TRBJ1-1

cdr3_nt: TGTGCCAGCAGTCCACGACTAGTGTCAGCCTACGAGCAGTACTTC
cdr3_aa: CASSPRLVSAYEQYF
d_call: .
v_call: TRBV27
clone_size: .
j_call: TRBJ2-7

cdr3_nt: TGTGCCAGCAGCCCAGAAAAACAGGGGGCACACGAGCAGTACTTC
cdr3_aa: CASSPEKQGAHEQYF
d_call: TRBD1
v_call: TRBV3-1/TRBV3-2
clone_size: few
j_call: TRBJ2-7

cdr3_nt: TGTGCCAGCAGTGAAGGGCAGGGGGCGTACAATGAGCAGTTCTTC
cdr3_aa: CASSEGQGAYNEQFF
d_call: TRBD1
v_call: TRBV6-1
clone_size: .
j_call: TRBJ2-1

cdr3_nt: TGTGCCAGCAGCCAAGGGCTGGGCTTACCGATCCACTTT
cdr3_aa: CASSQGLGLPIHF
d_call: .
v_call: TRBV3-1/TRBV3-2
clone_size: .
j_call: TRBJ1-6

cdr3_nt: TGTGCCAGTAGTTCAACAGCGAACACTGAAGCTTTCTTT
cdr3_aa: CASSSTANTEAFF
d_call: .
v_call: TRBV19
clone_size: .
j_call: TRBJ1-1

cdr3_nt: TGTGCCAGCAGCCGGGACAGGGGGGCAGATACGCAGTATTTT
cdr3_aa: CASSRDRGADTQYF
d_call: TRBD1
v_call: TRBV2
clone_size: .
j_call: TRBJ2-3

cdr3_nt: TGTGCCAGCAGCCAAGAATTGGCAGACTCCTACGAGCAGTACTTC
cdr3_aa: CASSQELADSYEQYF
d_call: .
v_call: TRBV14
clone_size: .
j_call: TRBJ2-7

cdr3_nt: TGTGCCAGCAGCTTATCAACAGGGGGTAGCAATCAGCCCCAGCATTTT
cdr3_aa: CASSLSTGGSNQPQHF
d_call: TRBD1
v_call: TRBV7-9
clone_size: once
j_call: TRBJ1-5

cdr3_nt: TGTGCCAGTGGGAGCACTGAAGCTTTCTTT
cdr3_aa: CASGSTEAFF
d_call: .
v_call: TRBV19
clone_size: .
j_call: TRBJ1-1

cdr3_nt: TGTGCCAGCAGCTTATTATGGGGGGTTGACACTGAAGCTTTCTTT
cdr3_aa: CASSLLWGVDTEAFF
d_call: .
v_call: TRBV11-2
clone_size: .
j_call: TRBJ1-1

cdr3_nt: TGCGCCAGCAGCTTTGAGACAGGGACAGATACGCAGTATTTT
cdr3_aa: CASSFETGTDTQYF
d_call: TRBD1
v_call: TRBV5-1
clone_size: .
j_call: TRBJ2-3

cdr3_nt: TGTGCCAGCAGTTTACTTAGCGGGAGGGCCTCAGATACGCAGTATTTT
cdr3_aa: CASSLLSGRASDTQYF
d_call: TRBD2
v_call: TRBV28
clone_size: .
j_call: TRBJ2-3

cdr3_nt: TGTGCCAGCAGCTTGGTCGGGATTGAGACCCAGTACTTC
cdr3_aa: CASSLVGIETQYF
d_call: .
v_call: TRBV5-4
clone_size: .
j_call: TRBJ2-5

cdr3_nt: TGTGCCATCAGTGAGTCGCACAGTCAGCCCCAGCATTTT
cdr3_aa: CAISESHSQPQHF
d_call: .
v_call: TRBV10-3
clone_size: few
j_call: TRBJ1-5

cdr3_nt: TGCGCCAGCAGCTCGGGGACAGGGAGCTCTGGGGCCAACGTCCTGACTTTC
cdr3_aa: CASSSGTGSSGANVLTF
d_call: TRBD1
v_call: TRBV5-1
clone_size: .
j_call: TRBJ2-6

cdr3_nt: TGTGCCAGCAGTCACAGTGATGGCTACACCTTC
cdr3_aa: CASSHSDGYTF
d_call: .
v_call: TRBV28
clone_size: .
j_call: TRBJ1-2

cdr3_nt: TGTGCCAGCAGGGCACAGGCGAAAAGCTCCTACGAGCAGTACTTC
cdr3_aa: CASRAQAKSSYEQYF
d_call: .
v_call: TRBV6-5
clone_size: .
j_call: TRBJ2-7

cdr3_nt: TGCGCCAGCAGCTTGTGGGGGGAGACCACTGAAGCTTTCTTT
cdr3_aa: CASSLWGETTEAFF
d_call: .
v_call: TRBV5-1
clone_size: .
j_call: TRBJ1-1

cdr3_nt: TGCGCCAGCAGCTCAGCGGGAACAGATACGCAGTATTTT
cdr3_aa: CASSSAGTDTQYF
d_call: TRBD2
v_call: TRBV5-1
clone_size: .
j_call: TRBJ2-3

cdr3_nt: TGCGCCAGCAGCTTGGGTGACGGGGAGGGACAAGCTTTCTTT
cdr3_aa: CASSLGDGEGQAFF
d_call: .
v_call: TRBV5-1
clone_size: .
j_call: TRBJ1-1

cdr3_nt: TGCAGTGCTAGAAAGGGGGATACGCAGTATTTT
cdr3_aa: CSARKGDTQYF
d_call: .
v_call: TRBV20-1
clone_size: .
j_call: TRBJ2-3

cdr3_nt: TGTGCCAGCAGCCAGACTGAGCTGGCTGAAGCTTTCTTT
cdr3_aa: CASSQTELAEAFF
d_call: .
v_call: TRBV5-6
clone_size: .
j_call: TRBJ1-1

cdr3_nt: TGTGCCAGCAGCCCCGATTTCGCAGGGGCTTACGAGCAGTACTTC
cdr3_aa: CASSPDFAGAYEQYF
d_call: .
v_call: TRBV3-1/TRBV3-2
clone_size: .
j_call: TRBJ2-7

cdr3_nt: TGTGCCTGGAGCGTAGGGAAAGGGGATGGCTACACCTTC
cdr3_aa: CAWSVGKGDGYTF
d_call: .
v_call: TRBV30
clone_size: .
j_call: TRBJ1-2